Listed below are T cell receptor beta chains from one sample, sequenced in a study of cytomegalovirus exposure and HLA in healthy donors. Sequencing was performed with immunoSEQ multiplex PCR; in TCRdb, only in-frame clones are kept and a portion is missing. Among 150,000 to 180,000 clones, 80% were seen once, and the ten largest hold around 13%. Sequencing was done on a sample of PBMCs. The receptors originated from a man in his thirties or forties in good health and CMV-seropositive. The conserved cysteine and the conserved F or W are not part of the CDR3 here. The order of the fields is J gene, clone size, V gene, CDR3 protein. Clone size is stated in some rows and not others, as once, few, many or a class when expanded.

>TRBJ2-2|.|TRBV2
ASSRTGGTGELF
>TRBJ2-6|.|TRBV5-1
ASGLVGSPANVLT
>TRBJ2-7|.|TRBV4-2
ASSQETDYEQY
>TRBJ1-5|.|TRBV28
ASSSPPGGSNQPQH
>TRBJ1-2|.|TRBV2
ARQGAGRYGYT
>TRBJ2-7|.|TRBV19
ASSGTSGIHSYEQY
>TRBJ2-3|.|TRBV19
ASSIGALRTSRRLQNTDTQY
>TRBJ2-7|.|TRBV14
ASSQGPGQVNEQY
>TRBJ2-1|.|TRBV2
AGQTGTQHNEQF
>TRBJ2-2|.|TRBV11-1
ASSLGSLNTGELF
>TRBJ2-7|.|TRBV5-6
ASSLALRAYYEQY
>TRBJ2-1|.|TRBV7-9
ASSLFLEGLDEQF
>TRBJ2-5|.|TRBV5-1
ASSEIQGGQETQY
>TRBJ1-3|few|TRBV6-5
ASSTSTGNTIY
>TRBJ2-3|.|TRBV4-2
ASSQSLEERGTQY
>TRBJ2-1|.|TRBV11-2
ASSLGLAGSYYNEQF
>TRBJ2-2|.|TRBV18
ASSRLAGGPNTGELF
>TRBJ2-7|.|TRBV10-3
AISESGGRAGEQY
>TRBJ1-3|.|TRBV27
ASSLSRAPGNTIY
>TRBJ2-3|once|TRBV29-1
SVEDLKTGGTDTQY
>TRBJ2-1|.|TRBV18
ASSLRQDNEQF
>TRBJ1-5|.|TRBV28
ASSSRTTNSRPQH
>TRBJ1-5|once|TRBV6-6
ASSYQGDNQPQH
>TRBJ2-5|.|TRBV13
ASSPPSTGKETQY
>TRBJ1-2|.|TRBV19
ASRDRNNYGYT
>TRBJ1-5|.|TRBV27
ASSLSGGYNQPQH
>TRBJ1-6|.|TRBV2
ASSLRGRNSPLH
>TRBJ2-2|few|TRBV4-1
ASSQGGLAGVGTGELF
>TRBJ2-5|.|TRBV7-9
ASSFYRDSRYQETQY
>TRBJ2-7|.|TRBV27
ASSSKPGHSYEQY
>TRBJ2-5|.|TRBV6-1
ASSGGLAGGRETQY
>TRBJ2-5|.|TRBV2
ASSALQQY
>TRBJ1-2|.|TRBV5-1
ASSLDSGAEGYT
>TRBJ2-5|once|TRBV25-1
ASSFPGQGEETQY
>TRBJ2-1|once|TRBV28
ASRTIAGGPYNEQF
>TRBJ2-5|.|TRBV29-1
SVIQGAETQY
>TRBJ1-2|.|TRBV5-1
ASSPGQVNYGYT
>TRBJ1-4|.|TRBV11-2
ASSAGQNNEKLF
>TRBJ2-7|.|TRBV4-1
ASSQGPAGVEQY
>TRBJ2-2|.|TRBV28
ASSLTRDDTGELF
>TRBJ2-7|once|TRBV9
ASSREEGRGGEQY
>TRBJ1-1|.|TRBV10-1
ASKHTLNTEAF
>TRBJ2-7|.|TRBV28
ASSPAGFYEQY
>TRBJ2-2|.|TRBV5-5
ASSFSRGDTGELF
>TRBJ2-2|.|TRBV6-5
ASTAGASTGELF
>TRBJ2-2|once|TRBV5-4
ASSSGQDRNTGELF
>TRBJ2-7|.|TRBV2
ASSVGLAGGGGYEQY
>TRBJ2-1|.|TRBV27
ASGKGANINEQF
>TRBJ1-2|.|TRBV9
ASSADLDGYT
>TRBJ1-4|.|TRBV19
ASREQGTNEKLF
>TRBJ2-7|few|TRBV28
ASSAVGLFYEQY
>TRBJ1-5|.|TRBV18
ASSPSRDRVVEPQH
>TRBJ1-2|.|TRBV7-2
ASSPVKGRYGYT